This TCR beta chain was captured in a study of blood T cell repertoires in COVID-19. This table comes from immunoSEQ multiplex PCR, and its TCRdb copy is limited to in-frame clones, with some not included. The sample consists of about 42,000 clones, under 80% of them appearing once. What was sequenced was peripheral blood. The source is a man older than 75 with acute or convalescent COVID-19.

The CDR3 loop is CASSVMGGGGEKLFF. The CDR3 coding sequence is TGTGCCAGCAGCGTAATGGGGGGAGGTGGTGAAAAACTGTTTTTT. The rearrangement links TRBV9 to TRBJ1-4; D may be TRBD1 (5 bases). There are 15 residues in the CDR3. In germline, CDR1 is SGDLS, CDR2 YYNGEE. V lost 1 base to trimming and J lost 7 bases, with 14 bases between them.